A single sample gave rise to the 20 T cell receptor beta chains below, sequenced in a study of metastatic and nonmetastatic thyroid tumors. Using MiXCR, TCRdb re-called clones from the PCR reads. The sample lists about 40,000 clones; about a sixth were seen once. There were no patients who had received any treatment before thyroid surgery. Sequencing was done on a sample of blood. These receptors all come from a female donor with papillary thyroid cancer or a benign thyroid nodule (not recorded which). Some clones in this sample may be carry-over from other donors' samples.

A remark on this clone: As the CDR3 is not closed by the conserved phenylalanine or tryptophan, this likely results from a read error. The genes are TRBV7-8 and TRBJ2-7, with TRBD2 identical over 7 bases. V was clipped by 5 bases and J by 3 bases; unmatched bases: 7. The CDR3 is made up of 14 amino acids. Germline V gives CDR1 SGHVS, CDR2 FQNEAQ. The chain's CDR3 is CASSTRPSGYEQYL. CDR3 sequence (DNA): TGTGCCAGCAGCACCCGGCCTAGCGGCTACGAGCAGTACTTA.

The chain recombines TRBV6-5 with TRBJ1-2; perhaps TRBD1 as D (6 bases). This CDR3 comprises 13 residues. CDR1 and CDR2 (germline): MNHEY, SVGAGI. V was pared by 3 bases and J by 5 bases, with 10 bases between. The DNA for the CDR3 is TGTGCCAGCAGTTATCGGGACACGTATGGCTACACCTTC. The encoded protein is CASSYRDTYGYTF.

This chain connects TRBV2 to TRBJ2-5; a possible D gene is TRBD2 (5 bases). V lost 1 base, J lost 5 bases, and 14 bases lay in between. CDR1 and CDR2 from the germline V gene are SNHLY and FYNNEI. The CDR3 extends over 15 amino acids. The CDR3 spells CASSEEAVGPETQYF. The CDR3 DNA reads TGTGCCAGCAGTGAAGAAGCGGTGGGTCCGGAGACCCAGTACTTC.

At least ten counts were recorded for this clone. V gene TRBV28 combines with J gene TRBJ1-1; D remains unclear. Germline V CDR1 and CDR2: MDHEN, SYDVKM. Trimming left V 4 bases short and J 4 bases short, with 13 bases between. CDR3 size: 14 residues. The CDR3 sequence is CASSSFRSATEAFF. The CDR3 DNA sequence: TGTGCCAGCAGTTCTTTCCGGAGTGCCACTGAAGCTTTCTTT.

This clone was picked up many times. This chain joins TRBV4-1 and TRBJ2-5, with 15 positions matching TRBD2. The germline V gene has CDR1 MGHRA and CDR2 YSYEKL. CDR3 length: 17 amino acids. V lost 5 bases and J lost 5; bases outside the gene matches: 9. This chain's CDR3 is CASSSGLAGGPRETQYF. The CDR3 DNA reads TGCGCCAGCAGCTCAGGACTAGCGGGAGGGCCAAGGGAGACCCAGTACTTC.

This clone was counted at least ten times. The rearrangement links TRBV14 to TRBJ2-1; TRBD2 agrees at 16 bases. The CDR3 extends over 15 amino acids. Germline CDR1 is SGHDN and CDR2 is FVKESK. Trimming took 5 bases from V and 9 from J; bases not matched to a gene: 4. This CDR3 is CASSGGLAGGGEQFF. The DNA for the CDR3 is TGTGCCAGCAGCGGGGGACTAGCGGGAGGGGGTGAGCAGTTCTTC. The whole variable domain, filled in from reference TRBV14 and TRBJ2-1, reads EAGVTQFPSHSVIEKGQTVTLRCDPISGHDNLYWYRRVMGKEIKFLLHFVKESKQDESGMPNNRFLAERTGGTYSTLKVQPAELEDSGVYFCASSGGLAGGGEQFFGPGTRLTVL.

At least ten counts were recorded for this clone. The rearrangement links TRBV5-1 to TRBJ2-7; the match to TRBD2 covers 8 bases. V lost 4 bases to trimming and J lost 2 bases; unmatched junction nucleotides: 8. CDR3 length equals 15 residues. In germline, CDR1 is SGHRS, CDR2 YFSETQ. CDR3 in amino acids: CASSAGGAAPYEQYF. The CDR3 nucleotides are TGCGCCAGCAGCGCGGGGGGCGCCGCCCCCTACGAGCAGTACTTC.

This clone was picked up many times. The chain uses TRBV5-1 and TRBJ1-2; no clear D gene. The CDR3 has 13 residues. Trimming removed 2 bases from V and 2 bases from J, with 7 bases in between. Germline V gene lookup returns CDR1 SGHRS and CDR2 YFSETQ. The DNA of the CDR3 is TGCGCCAGCAGCTTACGGGAAAACTATGGCTACACCTTC. It is translated as CASSLRENYGYTF.

The gene calls are TRBV19 and TRBJ1-1; D call uncertain. The ends were cut back, 1 base at V and 0 bases at J, with 12 bases in the middle. Germline CDR1 reads LNHDA; CDR2 reads SQIVND (reference sequence). This CDR3 is 16 amino acids long. CDR3 sequence reads: CASSIVRQAMNTEAFF. The CDR3 DNA reads TGTGCCAGTAGTATAGTGCGTCAGGCGATGAACACTGAAGCTTTCTTT.

CDR3 sequence reads: CSARSGDQPLIDNEQFF. CDR3 in DNA: TGCAGTGCTAGAAGTGGGGACCAACCCTTGATAGACAATGAGCAGTTCTTC. V is TRBV20-1 and J is TRBJ2-1, with D possibly called TRBD1 or TRBD2 (5 bases each). CDR1 is DFQATT and CDR2 is SNEGSKA in the germline V gene (reference sequence). This CDR3 contains 17 residues. V dropped 2 bases and J dropped 5 bases, with 22 bases sitting between them.

This clone was counted ten times or more. The chain joins TRBV5-8 to TRBJ2-3; maybe TRBD2 (5 bases). There are 15 residues in the CDR3. Germline CDR1 and CDR2: SGHTS and YDEGEE. V lost 3 bases and J 2 bases, leaving 13 bases between the germline ends. DNA for the CDR3: TGTGCCAGCAGCTCCAGAACGACTACCACAGATACGCAGTATTTT. It specifies CASSSRTTTTDTQYF.

Note on this clone: A much larger clonotype is one base distant, so this may be a read error. This chain connects TRBV5-6 to TRBJ2-5; TRBD1 or TRBD2 may be the D gene (5 bases each). The germline CDR1 and CDR2 sequences are SGHDT and YYEEEE. This CDR3 has 11 residues. DNA of the CDR3: TGTGCCAGCAGCCGGCGCTGGGACCAGCACTTC. Encoded protein: CASSRRWDQHF.

Ten or more counts support this clone. V usage is TRBV6-1 and J usage is TRBJ2-1, with TRBD2 matching 10 bases. The CDR3 has 16 residues. In germline, CDR1 is MNHNS, CDR2 SASEGT. The V segment lost 1 base and the J segment 9 bases; nucleotides outside the gene matches: 9. The CDR3: CASSEVVAGGFSEQFF. The CDR3 DNA is TGTGCCAGCAGTGAAGTTGTAGCGGGAGGATTTAGTGAGCAGTTCTTC.

There are many counts of this clone. The rearrangement uses TRBV30 and TRBJ2-1; D may be TRBD2 (5 bases). The CDR3 covers 16 residues. Trimming stripped 3 bases from V and 5 bases from J, with 20 bases between. Germline V lookup: CDR1 GTSNPN, CDR2 SVGIG (reference sequence). CDR3 sequence: CAWRASGSVLNNEQFF. In DNA, the CDR3 is TGTGCCTGGAGGGCTTCGGGGTCTGTTCTTAACAATGAGCAGTTCTTC.

J is TRBJ2-2 and V is TRBV9, with a tentative D call TRBD2 (6 bases). Looked up from germline, CDR1 is SGDLS and CDR2 is YYNGEE. The CDR3 totals 16 residues. Trimming removed 4 bases at V and 4 bases at J, with 17 bases between. This chain's CDR3 is CASSQQGGPGTGELFF. The CDR3 DNA is TGTGCCAGCAGCCAACAAGGAGGGCCGGGCACCGGGGAGCTGTTTTTT. Drawing the rest from reference TRBV9 and TRBJ2-2, the complete variable domain is DSGVTQTPKHLITATGQRVTLRCSPRSGDLSVYWYQQSLDQGLQFLIQYYNGEERAKGNILERFSAQQFPDLHSELNLSSLELGDSALYFCASSQQGGPGTGELFFGEGSRLTVL.

This clone has at least ten counts. V usage is TRBV19 and J usage is TRBJ2-7; unclear D gene. There are 13 residues in the CDR3. Per the germline V gene, CDR1 is LNHDA and CDR2 is SQIVND (reference sequence). Deletions cut 6 bases from V and 3 bases from J, with 12 bases between. The chain's CDR3 is CASSKTQYYEQYF. DNA for the CDR3: TGTGCCAGTAGCAAGACACAATACTACGAGCAGTACTTC. The whole variable domain, filled in from reference TRBV19 and TRBJ2-7, reads DGGITQSPKYLFRKEGQNVTLSCEQNLNHDAMYWYRQDPGQGLRLIYYSQIVNDFQKGDIAEGYSVSREKKESFPLTVTSAQKNPTAFYLCASSKTQYYEQYFGPGTRLTVT.

There are many counts of this clone. The rearrangement joins TRBV7-8 to TRBJ2-3; 9 positions match TRBD2. This CDR3 region has 15 residues. V lost 3 bases, J lost 1 base, and 2 bases stayed unmatched. Germline V gene lookup returns CDR1 SGHVS and CDR2 FQNEAQ. CDR3 in DNA: TGTGCCAGCAGCTTCCGGACTAGCGGCACAGATACGCAGTATTTT. This codes for CASSFRTSGTDTQYF.

This clone showed up just a few times. This chain connects TRBV6-6 to TRBJ1-2, with D perhaps matching TRBD1 (6 bases). Per the germline V gene, CDR1 is MNHNY and CDR2 is SVGAGI (reference sequence). Deletions cut 2 bases from V and 8 bases from J, with 9 bases between. This CDR3 is 12 amino acids long. The CDR3 loop is CASSYTGWGYTF. CDR3 nucleotide sequence: TGTGCCAGCAGTTACACAGGGTGGGGCTACACCTTC.

The sample holds many counts of this clone. An end of the junction does not agree with germline; a read error may underlie this. The V gene is TRBV7-7, the J gene TRBJ2-7; D remains unclear. This CDR3 is 14 amino acids long. Germline V gene lookup returns CDR1 SSHAT and CDR2 FNYEAQ (reference sequence). The CDR3 region is CASSLEPTGYEQYF. CDR3 nucleotides: TGTGCTAGCAGCTTAGAGCCGACCGGCTACGAGCAGTACTTC.

This clone qualifies as medium-sized. The chain has TRBV19 and TRBJ2-2; perhaps TRBD1 as D (5 bases). CDR3 length: 14 amino acids. Germline lookup yields CDR1 LNHDA and CDR2 SQIVND (reference sequence). Deletions cut 8 bases from V and 7 bases from J, with 17 bases between. CDR3 loop: CASGVSQGGGELFF. CDR3 coding DNA: TGTGCCAGTGGGGTCTCGCAGGGCGGCGGGGAGCTGTTTTTT. The whole variable domain, remainder taken from reference TRBV19 and TRBJ2-2, is DGGITQSPKYLFRKEGQNVTLSCEQNLNHDAMYWYRQDPGQGLRLIYYSQIVNDFQKGDIAEGYSVSREKKESFPLTVTSAQKNPTAFYLCASGVSQGGGELFFGEGSRLTVL.